These 11 T cell receptor beta chains were sequenced from one sample in a study of molecular identifiers for immune sequencing clone quantification. TCRdb reprocessed the PCR reads via MiXCR and lists one record per CDR3 protein. The table has around 470,000 distinct CDR3 sequences, about 25% seen once. Specimen: naive CD8+ T cells from blood, with Jurkat cell RNA spiked in. Subset defined: FACS-sorted CD8+CD4-CCR7+CD45RA+ naive T cells. Every receptor here comes from a human donor in good health. Some libraries in this study had Jurkat cell RNA spiked in.

This clonotype was picked up a small number of times. The rearrangement uses TRBV6-2 or TRBV6-3 and TRBJ1-1, with unresolved D. Trimming cost V 3 bases and J 1 base, with 6 bases left between them. CDR1 MNHEY and CDR2 SVGEGT come from the germline V gene. This CDR3 region has 13 residues. The DNA for the CDR3 is TGTGCCAGCAGTTATGATCCGAACACTGAAGCTTTCTTT. It codes for CASSYDPNTEAFF.

CDR3: CASKDRRNPPTEAFF. DNA of the CDR3: TGTGCCAGTAAGGACAGGAGGAATCCTCCCACTGAAGCTTTCTTT. The chain combines TRBV19 with TRBJ1-1; 7 nucleotides align to TRBD1. The CDR3 is 15 residues long. After removal of 7 bases from V and 4 bases from J, the junction contained 12 bases not matched to a gene. The germline CDR1 and CDR2 sequences are LNHDA and SQIVND (reference sequence).

Of note for this clonotype: This may come from a read error, since a much larger clone is one base off. The chain joins TRBV29-1 to TRBJ1-2, with 7 bases lining up with TRBD1. In germline, CDR1 is SQVTM, CDR2 ANQGSEA. This CDR3 is 14 amino acids long. J gave up 8 bases and V 5 bases, and 14 bases lay outside the gene matches. CDR3 bases: TGCAGCGTTAGTACAGGGGATAACTTTCGGGGCTACACCTTC. Protein product: CSVSTGDNFRGYTF. The whole variable domain, remainder taken from reference TRBV29-1 and TRBJ1-2, is SAVISQKPSRDICQRGTSLTIQCQVDSQVTMMFWYRQQPGQSLTLIATANQGSEATYESGFVIDKFPISRPNLTFSTLTVSNMSPEDSSIYLCSVSTGDNFRGYTFGSGTRLTVV.

This clonotype showed up many times. The limits of the CDR3 on the DNA are not certain, so only TCRdb's listed CDR3 is given. This chain's CDR3 is CASSVASGNLYF. This chain links TRBV9 with TRBJ2-7; the table's D gene call, TRBD2, was not cross checked with the DNA. Per the germline V gene, CDR1 is SGDLS and CDR2 is YYNGEE. The CDR3 extends over 12 residues, inclusive of both ends.

Concerning this clonotype: This likely comes from a read error, as the CDR3 has no conserved phenylalanine or tryptophan at its end. The rearrangement links TRBV6-5 to TRBJ2-1; D is undetermined. The CDR3 is 11 amino acids. From germline, CDR1 is MNHEY and CDR2 SVGAGI. Between the trimmed V and J ends, which lost 4 bases and 7 bases, there was a span of 5 bases. CDR3: CASSLGNEQFL. DNA of the CDR3: TGTGCCAGCAGTTTGGGAAATGAGCAGTTCCTC.

This clonotype was seen at least ten times. The chain is built from TRBV9 and TRBJ2-3; D possibly matches TRBD1 or TRBD2 (6 bases each). V gave up 3 bases and J gave up 2 bases, with 13 bases separating them. Looked up from germline, CDR1 is SGDLS and CDR2 is YYNGEE. The length of the CDR3 is 15 residues. The CDR3 loop reads CASSADGGHTDTQYF. CDR3 nucleotides: TGTGCCAGCAGCGCAGACGGGGGCCACACAGATACGCAGTATTTT. The full variable domain, in which reference TRBV9 and TRBJ2-3 provide the parts outside the CDR3, is DSGVTQTPKHLITATGQRVTLRCSPRSGDLSVYWYQQSLDQGLQFLIQYYNGEERAKGNILERFSAQQFPDLHSELNLSSLELGDSALYFCASSADGGHTDTQYFGPGTRLTVL.

Of note for this clonotype: Given a much more abundant clone one base away, this may be a read error. The chain joins TRBV21-1 to TRBJ1-5. TRBV21-1 is assigned pseudogene status. CDR3 length equals 16 residues. This CDR3 is CASSKVSGIRNQPQHF. The DNA for the CDR3 is TGTGCCAGCAGCAAAGTGTCTGGGATTCGCAATCAGCCCCAGCATTTT.

A remark on this clonotype: A read error may explain this, as a much larger clone is one base away. The rearrangement uses TRBV29-1 and TRBJ2-7, with TRBD1 identical over 7 bases. The CDR3 is 12 residues long. Germline V gene data show CDR1 as SQVTM and CDR2 as ANQGSEA. The V segment lost 2 bases and the J segment 6 bases; nucleotides outside the gene matches: 4. In DNA, the CDR3 is TGCAGCGTTGAATGTGCAGGGGGCGAGCAGTACTTC. It specifies CSVECAGGEQYF.

The sample holds many counts of this clonotype. The chain uses TRBV20-1 and TRBJ2-5; D is ambiguous. V was trimmed by 4 bases and J by 3 bases, leaving 15 bases between them. CDR1 is DFQATT, CDR2 SNEGSKA, per germline (reference sequence). CDR3 size: 14 residues. CDR3 in amino acids: CSAIEDHFEETQYF. The CDR3 coding sequence is TGCAGTGCTATAGAGGATCATTTCGAAGAGACCCAGTACTTC.

This clonotype was detected many times. The chain is built from TRBV7-9 and TRBJ2-2, with D maybe TRBD2 (6 bases). CDR1 and CDR2 (germline): SEHNR, FQNEAQ (reference sequence). The V gene lost 4 bases and the J gene lost 6 bases, with 9 bases spanning the gap. The CDR3 runs 13 residues. CDR3 amino acids: CASSSRLAGELFF. In nucleotides, the CDR3 is TGTGCCAGCAGCTCAAGACTAGCCGGGGAGCTGTTTTTT.

Concerning this clonotype: A much larger clonotype is one base distant, so this may be a read error. V usage is TRBV6-6 and J usage is TRBJ2-7; 7 bases match TRBD2. Germline lookup yields CDR1 MNHNY and CDR2 SVGAGI (reference sequence). This CDR3 is 12 amino acids long. Trimming at V came to 7 bases and at J to 4 bases, leaving 4 bases not matched to a gene. The CDR3 loop reads CASNGGDYEQYF. The CDR3 DNA sequence: TGTGCCAGCAATGGGGGGGATTACGAGCAGTACTTC.